A few counts support the clone carrying this T cell receptor beta chain. Its antigen remains unknown. The J segment lost 2 bases and the V segment lost 6 bases, leaving 7 bases of the junction unmatched. Germline lookup yields CDR1 MNHNY and CDR2 SVGAGI (reference sequence). This CDR3 is 15 amino acids long. This sample was taken from a study of T cell repertoires in cytomegalovirus infection. Study-level information: Indications of both CMV infection and matching HLA type were provided by public TCR beta signatures.

Study observations and caveats: Public TCR beta family frequency separated CMV-and-HLA carriers, including in an independent cohort. In two of eight donors, the top clonotype was HLA-C-restricted CMV-specific.

TCRdb redid the calling of the reads with MiXCR, one entry per CDR3 protein. In the table there are about 740,000 distinct CDR3 sequences, roughly a third of which are singletons. The sample was PBMCs. V gene TRBV6-6 combines with J gene TRBJ2-3; 8 nucleotides align to TRBD1. This clonotype originated in a human donor in good health (CMV status not recorded). Some clones in this sample may be carry-over from other donors' samples. The CDR3 DNA follows: TGTGCCAGCAGACCCGGACAGGGTTACACAGATACGCAGTATTTT. Its translation: CASRPGQGYTDTQYF.